Reported below is one TCR beta chain. Multiplex PCR in two rounds served to amplify TCR beta CDR3 from genomic DNA. Used in first-round PCR were primers specific to each TRBV and TRBJ gene. In TCRdb, the multiplex PCR reads were re-called with MiXCR into one record per CDR3 protein. In the table there are around 15,000 distinct CDR3 sequences, about half of which are singletons. These data are taken from a study of prognosis after radiotherapy for stage I lung cancer. The CDR3 spans 15 residues. Trimming pared 5 bases from V and 4 bases from J, leaving 18 bases between. From germline, CDR1 is SEHNR and CDR2 FQNEAQ (reference sequence).

This receptor was identified in a donor over 45 with non-small cell lung cancer. The sequences come from PBMCs, collected before or after stereotactic body radiation therapy (not recorded which). The chain is built from TRBV7-9 and TRBJ2-7, with D uncertain. CDR3 DNA sequence: TGTGCCAGCAGCGGTCCATGGAAAGTCGCATACGAGCAGTACTTC. Protein: CASSGPWKVAYEQYF.